This TCR beta chain comes out of a study of regulatory T cells in long-lasting Graves disease. In regard to this clonotype: Its target is not known.

Study-wide results and limits: There was favoring of TRBV28, TRBJ1-2 and TRBJ2-5 in persistent disease. Study was limited to peripheral blood, excluding thyroid tissue.

iRepertoire HTBI primers and Arm-PCR of CDR3 regions built TCR beta libraries. TCRdb itself ran the multiplex PCR reads through MiXCR, one entry per CDR3 protein. This repertoire shows around 320,000 distinct CDR3 sequences, approximately 15% found once; its top ten account for 25% to 30%. Time point given: newly diagnosed GD, antithyroid drugs for less than 3 months. Following extraction of RNA from PBMCs, that RNA was used to make the TCR library. Deletions cut 1 base from V and 1 base from J, with 13 bases between. This CDR3 is built from 16 residues. CDR1 and CDR2 from the germline V gene are SGHAT and FQNNGV. The same data also went into a second study, on T cells in Graves' hyperthyroidism and ophthalmopathy.

The source was peripheral blood mononuclear cells (PBMCs), collected at new diagnosis, from a patient treated with antithyroid drugs. V gene TRBV11-2 combines with J gene TRBJ2-5, with no clear D. The clonotype originates from a man in his forties or fifties with Graves disease. The DNA of the CDR3 is TGTGCCAGCAGCTTAGCCCGGTTAGGGATCCAAGAGACCCAGTACTTC. Translation: CASSLARLGIQETQYF.